Presented here are 26 T cell receptor beta chains from one specimen sequenced in a study of blood T cell repertoires in COVID-19. The protocol was immunoSEQ multiplex PCR, while the TCRdb copy is restricted to in-frame clones and leaves out a portion. The repertoire holds 70,000 to 95,000 clones, with roughly 79% as singletons. Input material: peripheral blood. These receptor sequences come from a human donor in a cohort sampled during active COVID-19.

This clone was observed a few times. The chain couples TRBV5-1 to TRBJ1-6; 7 positions match TRBD1. Trimming took 0 bases from V and 9 from J; bases not matched to a gene: 6. Germline CDR1 is SGHRS and CDR2 is YFSETQ. The CDR3 contains 15 residues. The CDR3 region has the DNA TGCGCCAGCAGCTTGGAGGTCAGGGGGTTTTCACCCCTCCACTTT. It encodes CASSLEVRGFSPLHF.

The rearrangement uses TRBV5-1 and TRBJ1-2, with D perhaps TRBD1 (6 bases). The length of the CDR3 is 14 residues. V was clipped by 4 bases and J by 5 bases, with 15 bases between them. Germline V gene lookup returns CDR1 SGHRS and CDR2 YFSETQ. The CDR3 region has the DNA TGCGCCAGCAGCCCCGTGGACAGCGAATATGGCTACACCTTC. It encodes CASSPVDSEYGYTF.

The V and J genes are TRBV18 and TRBJ2-7, with D possibly being TRBD1 (5 bases). This CDR3 has 13 residues. The germline V and J ends were trimmed by 3 bases and 1 base, with 7 bases remaining between them. From germline, CDR1 is KGHSH and CDR2 LQKENI. The CDR3 DNA follows: TGTGCCAGCTCACCGACAGTTTCCTACGAGCAGTACTTC. Encoded protein: CASSPTVSYEQYF.

A few counts support this clone. The CDR3 DNA is TGTGCCAGCAGCCCCCGGGACTGGGCCCTTATCGGGGAGCTGTTTTTT. The encoded protein is CASSPRDWALIGELFF. This chain connects TRBV3-1 (or the pseudogene TRBV3-2) to TRBJ2-2, with D possibly being TRBD2 (6 bases). The CDR3 is 16 amino acids. Germline-derived CDR1 and CDR2 are LGHDT and YNNKEL (reference sequence). V was shortened by 4 bases and J by 7 bases, with 19 bases between the two germline ends.

The chain joins TRBV7-8 to TRBJ2-7; 7 nucleotides line up with TRBD1. The J segment lost 6 bases and the V segment lost 6 bases, leaving 11 bases of the junction unmatched. The CDR3 runs 14 residues. The V gene's germline CDR1 is SGHVS and CDR2 FQNEAQ. The CDR3: CASSPGTVKSEQYF. CDR3 DNA sequence: TGTGCCAGCAGTCCGGGGACAGTTAAATCCGAGCAGTACTTC.

V usage is TRBV11-3 and J usage is TRBJ2-7; D not resolved. The CDR3 is made up of 13 amino acids. Trimming shortened V by 1 base and J by 0 bases, and 4 bases separated the two germline ends. The germline gives CDR1 SGHNT, CDR2 YENEEA. The CDR3: CASSLGASYEQYF. DNA of the CDR3: TGTGCCAGCAGCTTAGGGGCCTCCTACGAGCAGTACTTC.

This clone was picked up one time. This chain connects TRBV18 to TRBJ1-2; D is possibly TRBD1 (5 bases). V gave up 2 bases and J gave up 4 bases, with 14 bases separating them. Germline CDR1 and CDR2: KGHSH and LQKENI. CDR3 size: 15 residues. For the CDR3, the DNA is TGTGCCAGCTCACCAGGAGGGGTGACCTTCTATGGCTACACCTTC. It specifies CASSPGGVTFYGYTF.

The genes are TRBV6-1 and TRBJ2-1, with 9 bases matching TRBD1. This CDR3 comprises 17 residues. Trimming cost V 3 bases and J 4 bases; bases outside gene matches: 10. Germline V CDR1 and CDR2: MNHNS, SASEGT. As DNA, the CDR3 is TGTGCCAGCAGTGATTGGTGGACCGGGACAGGGTACAATGAGCAGTTCTTC. Its protein is CASSDWWTGTGYNEQFF.

Here the CDR3 reads CASSTLYIQGKDTIYF. CDR3 sequence (DNA): TGTGCCAGTAGTACCCTATACATACAGGGGAAGGACACCATATATTTT. V is TRBV19 and J is TRBJ1-3, with 7 nucleotides matching TRBD1. The V gene's germline CDR1 is LNHDA and CDR2 SQIVND (reference sequence). This CDR3 spans 16 amino acids. The V segment lost 4 bases and the J segment 8 bases; nucleotides outside the gene matches: 14.

The chain links TRBV15 to TRBJ2-5; 12 nucleotides align to TRBD2. The germline gives CDR1 LNHNV, CDR2 YYDKDF (reference sequence). CDR3 length: 16 residues. Trimming removed 3 bases from V and 3 bases from J; junction bases left unmatched: 5. The CDR3 bases are TGTGCCACCAGCAGTGCGACTAGCGGGAGAGAAGAGACCCAGTACTTC. As protein: CATSSATSGREETQYF.

This clone has just one count. This rearrangement joins TRBV28 to TRBJ1-4; 12 nucleotides match TRBD1. This CDR3 comprises 15 residues. CDR1 and CDR2 from the germline V gene are MDHEN and SYDVKM. Trimming at V came to 2 bases and at J to 11 bases, leaving 6 bases not matched to a gene. CDR3 sequence reads: CASSLAGTGGWKLFF. In nucleotides, the CDR3 is TGTGCCAGCAGTTTAGCCGGGACAGGGGGCTGGAAACTGTTTTTT.

The CDR3: CASSDRTGGELFF. CDR3 sequence (DNA): TGTGCCAGCAGTGACCGGACAGGCGGGGAGCTGTTTTTT. V gene TRBV9 combines with J gene TRBJ2-2, with 7 bases that match TRBD1. Germline-derived CDR1 and CDR2 are SGDLS and YYNGEE. This CDR3 has 13 residues. Trimming removed 5 bases from V and 7 bases from J; junction bases left unmatched: 5.

In its sample, this clone was seen once. The genes are TRBV13 and TRBJ1-1; D is unresolved. The germline V gene encodes CDR1 PRHDT and CDR2 FYEKMQ (reference sequence). CDR3 length: 16 amino acids. V was trimmed by 5 bases and J by 1 base, leaving 17 bases between them. Written as DNA, the CDR3 is TGTGCCAGCAGCCCCCAGATATTCTCCAGGAACACTGAAGCTTTCTTT. This translates into CASSPQIFSRNTEAFF.

The chain employs TRBV3-1 (or the pseudogene TRBV3-2) and TRBJ2-3, with 8 bases fitting TRBD2. Germline V lookup: CDR1 LGHDT, CDR2 YNNKEL (reference sequence). V was pared by 7 bases and J by 2 bases, with 8 bases of the junction left unmatched. CDR3 length equals 15 residues. The chain's CDR3 is CASKGAGGLTDTQYF. The CDR3 region has the DNA TGTGCCAGCAAGGGTGCGGGGGGACTCACAGATACGCAGTATTTT.

The chain links TRBV5-1 to TRBJ2-7, with D possibly matching TRBD2 (5 bases). V was shortened by 0 bases and J by 7 bases, with 17 bases between the two germline ends. Germline CDR1 reads SGHRS; CDR2 reads YFSETQ. This CDR3 is built from 15 residues. CDR3 protein: CASSLGTPGMGEQYF. Written as DNA, the CDR3 is TGCGCCAGCAGCTTGGGAACACCGGGGATGGGTGAGCAGTACTTC.

V usage is TRBV18 and J usage is TRBJ2-7, with D possibly TRBD2 on 6 matching bases. V lost 3 bases and J 5 bases, leaving 14 bases between the germline ends. This CDR3 comprises 14 residues. Germline CDR1 reads KGHSH; CDR2 reads LQKENI. CDR3 amino acids: CASSPRGEVHEQYF. The CDR3 nucleotides read TGTGCCAGCTCACCTCGCGGGGAAGTCCACGAGCAGTACTTC.

The count of this clone is one. CDR3 sequence: CASSLEGVVQGYTF. CDR3 DNA sequence: TGTGCCAGCAGTTTAGAGGGTGTGGTGCAGGGCTACACCTTC. The gene calls are TRBV28 and TRBJ1-2; D remains ambiguous. Germline-derived CDR1 and CDR2 are MDHEN and SYDVKM. The CDR3 consists of 14 residues. Trimming removed 2 bases from V and 8 bases from J, with 15 bases in between.

The chain couples TRBV27 to TRBJ1-6; 8 bases match TRBD1. This CDR3 is 14 amino acids long. J lost 11 bases, V lost 8 bases, and 11 bases had no gene match. CDR1 is MNHEY, CDR2 SMNVEV, per germline (reference sequence). CDR3 bases: TGTGCCAGCGGTCCGGGACAGGATGTTCCACCCCTCCACTTT. This codes for CASGPGQDVPPLHF.

The CDR3 sequence is CASSLGTRKVSYNEQFF. The CDR3 coding sequence is TGTGCCAGCAGCTTGGGGACTAGGAAGGTGTCCTACAATGAGCAGTTCTTC. The V call is TRBV5-6, the J call TRBJ2-1, with 7 bases aligning to TRBD2. The CDR3 extends over 17 amino acids. V gave up 0 bases and J gave up 1 base; unmatched junction bases: 7. Per the germline V gene, CDR1 is SGHDT and CDR2 is YYEEEE.

The chain employs TRBV7-9 and TRBJ1-2, with D possibly matching TRBD1 (5 bases). Germline V gives CDR1 SEHNR, CDR2 FQNEAQ (reference sequence). Trimming left V 0 bases short and J 8 bases short, with 13 bases between. The CDR3 consists of 14 residues. CDR3 in amino acids: CASSLAGESKGYTF. The DNA of the CDR3 is TGTGCCAGCAGCTTAGCAGGGGAAAGTAAGGGCTACACCTTC.

J is TRBJ2-1 and V is TRBV5-8; 8 nucleotides line up with TRBD2. Germline V gives CDR1 SGHTS, CDR2 YDEGEE. The CDR3 is 17 residues long. J gave up 0 bases and V 1 base, and 6 bases lay outside the gene matches. CDR3 region: CASSLLTSVSSYNEQFF. For the CDR3, the DNA is TGTGCCAGCAGCTTGCTGACTAGCGTTAGCTCCTACAATGAGCAGTTCTTC.

The chain couples TRBV5-4 to TRBJ2-3; 9 bases line up with TRBD1. Germline CDR1 is SGHNT and CDR2 is YYREEE (reference sequence). The length of the CDR3 is 15 residues. V gave up 4 bases and J gave up 10 bases; unmatched junction bases: 13. Here the CDR3 reads CASSLPGQGFFSQYF. In DNA, the CDR3 is TGTGCCAGCAGCCTCCCGGGACAGGGTTTTTTCTCGCAGTATTTT.

The V and J genes are TRBV5-1 and TRBJ2-3; 14 bases are a match to TRBD2. The CDR3 covers 18 residues. The V gene end was trimmed by 0 bases and the J gene end by 1 base; junction bases not matched to a gene: 4. Germline values: CDR1 SGHRS, CDR2 YFSETQ. The CDR3 DNA is TGCGCCAGCAGCTTGGCCGGACTAGCGGGAGGTGGCACAGATACGCAGTATTTT. Amino acid sequence: CASSLAGLAGGGTDTQYF.

J is TRBJ1-1 and V is TRBV7-9; TRBD1 might be the D (5 bases). There are 12 residues in the CDR3. Germline assignment: CDR1 SEHNR and CDR2 FQNEAQ (reference sequence). The V end lost 1 base, the J end lost 8 bases, and 8 bases lay between the germline ends. DNA of the CDR3: TGTGCCAGCAGCTTAGTCCGACAGGAAGCTTTCTTT. Protein product: CASSLVRQEAFF. Full variable domain (remainder filled in from reference TRBV7-9 and TRBJ1-1): DTGVSQNPRHKITKRGQNVTFRCDPISEHNRLYWYRQTLGQGPEFLTYFQNEAQLEKSRLLSDRFSAERPKGSFSTLEIQRTEQGDSAMYLCASSLVRQEAFFGQGTRLTVV.

As DNA, the CDR3 is TGTGCCAGCAGCTTGGTGCGGGGGCAAGGCAAAAACATTCAGTACTTC. Translated: CASSLVRGQGKNIQYF. V usage is TRBV5-5 and J usage is TRBJ2-4, with D possibly matching TRBD2 (7 bases). Germline CDR1 and CDR2: SGHKS and YYEKEE (reference sequence). This CDR3 comprises 16 residues. Trimming stripped 0 bases from V and 3 bases from J, with 13 bases between.

V is TRBV19 and J is TRBJ2-7; 7 bases are a match to TRBD1. Germline V gene data show CDR1 as LNHDA and CDR2 as SQIVND (reference sequence). The CDR3 sequence is 14 residues long. V shed 6 bases, J shed 2 bases, and the junction held 7 bases outside the gene matches. This CDR3 is CASRGPGGPYEQYF. The CDR3 DNA reads TGTGCCAGTAGGGGGCCAGGGGGTCCCTACGAGCAGTACTTC.